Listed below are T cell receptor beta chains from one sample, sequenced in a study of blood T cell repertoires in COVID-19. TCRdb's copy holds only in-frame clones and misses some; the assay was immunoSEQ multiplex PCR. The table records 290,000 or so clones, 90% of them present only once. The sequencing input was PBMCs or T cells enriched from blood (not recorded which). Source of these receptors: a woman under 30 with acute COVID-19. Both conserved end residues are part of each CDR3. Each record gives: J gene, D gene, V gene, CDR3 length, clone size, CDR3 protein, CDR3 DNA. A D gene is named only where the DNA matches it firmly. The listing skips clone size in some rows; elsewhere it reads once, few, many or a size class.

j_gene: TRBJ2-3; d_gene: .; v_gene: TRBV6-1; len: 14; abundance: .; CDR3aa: CASSERDRADTQYF; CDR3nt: TGTGCCAGCAGTGAGCGGGATCGGGCAGATACGCAGTATTTT
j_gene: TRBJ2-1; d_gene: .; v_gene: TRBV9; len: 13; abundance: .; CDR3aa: CASSFSPLGEQFF; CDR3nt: TGTGCCAGCAGCTTCTCACCACTAGGGGAGCAGTTCTTC
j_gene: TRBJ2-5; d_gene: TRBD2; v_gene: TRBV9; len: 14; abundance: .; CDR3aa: CASSPGLGRETQYF; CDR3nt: TGTGCCAGCAGCCCCGGACTAGGGAGGGAGACCCAGTACTTC
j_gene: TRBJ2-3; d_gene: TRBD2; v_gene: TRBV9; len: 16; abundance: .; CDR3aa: CASSVEASGRTDTQYF; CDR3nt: TGTGCCAGCAGCGTAGAGGCTAGCGGTCGCACAGATACGCAGTATTTT
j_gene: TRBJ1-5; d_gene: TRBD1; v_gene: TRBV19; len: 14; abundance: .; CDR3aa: CASSIGRQGPPQHF; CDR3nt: TGTGCCAGTAGTATCGGGAGACAGGGCCCGCCCCAGCATTTT
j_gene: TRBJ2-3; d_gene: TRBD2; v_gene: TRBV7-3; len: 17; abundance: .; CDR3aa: CASSPGHSSGIFDTQYF; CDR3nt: TGTGCCAGCAGCCCCGGCCATAGTAGCGGGATATTTGATACGCAGTATTTT
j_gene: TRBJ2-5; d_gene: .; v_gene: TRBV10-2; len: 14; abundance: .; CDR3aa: CASREYSYQETQYF; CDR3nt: TGCGCCAGCAGGGAGTACAGTTATCAAGAGACCCAGTACTTC
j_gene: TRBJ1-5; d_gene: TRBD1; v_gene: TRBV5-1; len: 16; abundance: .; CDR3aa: CASSLGALTGDQPQHF; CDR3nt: TGCGCCAGCAGCTTGGGGGCCCTCACAGGGGATCAGCCCCAGCATTTT
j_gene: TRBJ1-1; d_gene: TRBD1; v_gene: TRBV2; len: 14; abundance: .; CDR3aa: CASSDTGAVTEAFF; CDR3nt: TGTGCCAGCAGTGACACAGGGGCGGTCACTGAAGCTTTCTTT
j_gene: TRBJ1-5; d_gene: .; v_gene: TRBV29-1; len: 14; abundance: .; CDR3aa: CSASKSGEDQPQHF; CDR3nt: TGCAGCGCTTCAAAATCCGGGGAGGATCAGCCCCAGCATTTT
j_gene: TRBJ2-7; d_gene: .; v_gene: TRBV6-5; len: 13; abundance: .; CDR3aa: CASGRDRFYEQYF; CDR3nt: TGTGCCAGCGGTCGTGACAGGTTCTACGAGCAGTACTTC
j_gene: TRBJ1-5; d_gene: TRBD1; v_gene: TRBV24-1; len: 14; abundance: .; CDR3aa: CATAGTGSNQPQHF; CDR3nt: TGTGCCACCGCCGGGACAGGCAGCAATCAGCCCCAGCATTTT
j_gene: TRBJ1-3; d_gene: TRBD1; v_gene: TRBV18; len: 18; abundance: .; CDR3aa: CASSPFLLTGGSGNTIYF; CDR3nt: TGTGCCAGCTCACCATTTCTACTCACAGGGGGCTCTGGAAACACCATATATTTT
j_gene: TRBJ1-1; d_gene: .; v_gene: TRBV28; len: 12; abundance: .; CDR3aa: CASSLSNREAFF; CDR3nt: TGTGCCAGCAGTCTCTCTAACCGTGAAGCTTTCTTT
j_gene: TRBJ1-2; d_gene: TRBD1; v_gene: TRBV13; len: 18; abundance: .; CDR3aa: CASSLGGQGAVQDYGYTF; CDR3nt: TGTGCCAGCAGCTTAGGCGGGCAGGGGGCGGTTCAGGACTATGGCTACACCTTC
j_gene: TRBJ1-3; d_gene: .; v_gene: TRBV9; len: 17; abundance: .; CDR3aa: CASSRLGEYISGNTIYF; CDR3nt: TGTGCCAGCAGCAGACTTGGGGAGTATATCTCTGGAAACACCATATATTTT
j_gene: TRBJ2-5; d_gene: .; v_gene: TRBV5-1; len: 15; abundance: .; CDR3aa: CASSSVPGAAETQYF; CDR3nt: TGCGCCAGCAGCTCCGTTCCAGGGGCCGCGGAGACCCAGTACTTC
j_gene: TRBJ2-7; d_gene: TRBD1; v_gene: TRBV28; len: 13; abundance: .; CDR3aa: CASSLTGAYEQYF; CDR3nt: TGTGCCAGCAGTTTGACAGGGGCCTACGAGCAGTACTTC
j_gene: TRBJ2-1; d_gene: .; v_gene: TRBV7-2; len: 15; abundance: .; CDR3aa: CASSSAPGAGDEQFF; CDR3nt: TGTGCCAGCAGCTCTGCTCCAGGGGCCGGGGATGAGCAGTTCTTC
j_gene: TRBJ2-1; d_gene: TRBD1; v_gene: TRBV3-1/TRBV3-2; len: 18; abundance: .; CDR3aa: CASSQDKTPGGDYNEQFF; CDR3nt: TGTGCCAGCAGCCAAGATAAGACCCCAGGGGGCGACTACAATGAGCAGTTCTTC
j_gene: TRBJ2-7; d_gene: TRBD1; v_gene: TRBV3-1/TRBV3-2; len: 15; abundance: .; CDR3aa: CASSQGPGQTYEQYF; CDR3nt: TGTGCCAGCAGCCAAGGCCCGGGACAGACGTACGAGCAGTACTTC
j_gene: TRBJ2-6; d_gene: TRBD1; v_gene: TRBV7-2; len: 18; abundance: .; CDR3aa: CASSPPGQGLVWANVLTF; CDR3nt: TGTGCCAGCAGCCCGCCGGGACAGGGGTTAGTCTGGGCCAACGTCCTGACTTTC
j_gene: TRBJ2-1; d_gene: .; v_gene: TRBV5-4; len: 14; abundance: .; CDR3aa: CASTRIAELNEQFF; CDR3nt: TGTGCCAGCACTCGAATCGCGGAATTGAATGAGCAGTTCTTC
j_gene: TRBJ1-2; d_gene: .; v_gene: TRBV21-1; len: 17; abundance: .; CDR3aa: CASSNGKGAPHNYGYTF; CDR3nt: TGTGCCAGCAGCAATGGAAAAGGGGCCCCTCATAACTATGGCTACACCTTC
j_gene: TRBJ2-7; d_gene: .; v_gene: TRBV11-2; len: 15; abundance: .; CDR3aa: CASSLDAGARYEQYF; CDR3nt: TGTGCCAGCAGCTTAGATGCAGGGGCCCGATACGAGCAGTACTTC
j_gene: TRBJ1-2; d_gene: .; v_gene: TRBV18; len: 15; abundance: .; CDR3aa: CASSPYQGPPDGYTF; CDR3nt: TGTGCCAGCTCACCATATCAGGGCCCGCCGGATGGCTACACCTTC
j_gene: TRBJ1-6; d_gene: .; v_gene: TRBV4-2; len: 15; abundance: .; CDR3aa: CASSHRGIYNSPLHF; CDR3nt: TGTGCCAGCAGCCACAGGGGTATCTATAATTCACCCCTCCACTTT
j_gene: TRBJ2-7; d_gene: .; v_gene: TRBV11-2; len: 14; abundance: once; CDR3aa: CASSLAGRGREQYF; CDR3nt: TGTGCCAGCAGCTTAGCCGGTCGGGGGAGGGAGCAGTACTTC
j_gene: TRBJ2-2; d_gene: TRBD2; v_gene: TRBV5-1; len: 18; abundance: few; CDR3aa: CASMEGLAGGPFTGELFF; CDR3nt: TGCGCCAGCATGGAAGGACTAGCGGGAGGGCCTTTCACCGGGGAGCTGTTTTTT
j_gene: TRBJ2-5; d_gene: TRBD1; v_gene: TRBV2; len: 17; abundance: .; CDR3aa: CASSWRPPDRVSETQYF; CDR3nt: TGTGCCAGCAGCTGGAGACCCCCGGACAGGGTCTCAGAGACCCAGTACTTC
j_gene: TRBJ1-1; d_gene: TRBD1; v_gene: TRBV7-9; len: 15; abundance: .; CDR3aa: CASSFVDRLNTEAFF; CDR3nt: TGTGCCAGCAGCTTCGTGGACAGGTTGAACACTGAAGCTTTCTTT
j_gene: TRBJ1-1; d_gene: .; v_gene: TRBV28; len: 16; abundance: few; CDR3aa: CASSSTSGLWNTEAFF; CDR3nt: TGTGCCAGCAGTTCGACGTCGGGACTCTGGAACACTGAAGCTTTCTTT
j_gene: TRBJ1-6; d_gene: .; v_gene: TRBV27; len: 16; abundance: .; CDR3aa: CASTTSGEGDNSPLHF; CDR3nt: TGTGCCAGCACCACTTCCGGGGAAGGCGATAATTCACCCCTCCACTTT
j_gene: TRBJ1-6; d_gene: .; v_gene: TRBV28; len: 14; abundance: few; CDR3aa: CASRQLVYNSPLHF; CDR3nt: TGTGCCAGCAGACAATTGGTTTATAATTCACCCCTCCACTTT
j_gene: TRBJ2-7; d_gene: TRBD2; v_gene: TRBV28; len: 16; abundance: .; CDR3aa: CASKGLAGGPKDEQYF; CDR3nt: TGTGCCAGCAAAGGTTTAGCGGGAGGGCCGAAGGACGAGCAGTACTTC
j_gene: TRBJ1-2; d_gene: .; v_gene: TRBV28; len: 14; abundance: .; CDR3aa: CASSSTGDPYGYTF; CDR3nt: TGTGCCAGCAGTTCCACGGGGGACCCCTATGGCTACACCTTC
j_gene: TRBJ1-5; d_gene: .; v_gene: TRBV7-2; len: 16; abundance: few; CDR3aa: CASSEFTAISGQPQHF; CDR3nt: TGTGCCAGCAGCGAATTCACGGCTATTTCGGGTCAGCCCCAGCATTTT
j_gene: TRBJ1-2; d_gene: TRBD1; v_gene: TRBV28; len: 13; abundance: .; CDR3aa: CASSSTGGYGYTF; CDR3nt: TGTGCCAGCAGTTCGACAGGGGGCTATGGCTACACCTTC
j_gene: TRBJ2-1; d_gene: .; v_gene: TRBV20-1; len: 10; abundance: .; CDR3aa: CSAAPRVQFF; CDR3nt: TGCAGTGCCGCCCCGAGAGTGCAGTTCTTC
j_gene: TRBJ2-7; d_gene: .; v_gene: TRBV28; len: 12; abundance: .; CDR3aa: CASSSSRYEQYF; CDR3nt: TGTGCCAGCAGTTCCTCTAGATACGAGCAGTACTTC
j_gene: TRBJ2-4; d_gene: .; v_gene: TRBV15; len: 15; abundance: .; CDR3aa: CATSRDPRGGDIQYF; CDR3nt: TGTGCCACCAGCAGAGATCCCCGGGGTGGTGACATTCAGTACTTC
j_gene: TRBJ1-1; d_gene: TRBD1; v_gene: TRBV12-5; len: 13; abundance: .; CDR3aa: CASGLEDRTEAFF; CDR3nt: TGTGCTAGTGGTTTGGAGGACAGGACTGAAGCTTTCTTT
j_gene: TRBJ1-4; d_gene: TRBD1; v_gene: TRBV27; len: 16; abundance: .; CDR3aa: CASSLAGGLTNEKLFF; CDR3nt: TGTGCCAGCAGTTTGGCAGGGGGCTTGACTAATGAAAAACTGTTTTTT
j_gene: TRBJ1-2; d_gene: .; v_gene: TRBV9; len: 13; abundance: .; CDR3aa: CASTTSMGNGYTF; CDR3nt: TGTGCCAGCACAACTAGCATGGGAAATGGCTACACCTTC
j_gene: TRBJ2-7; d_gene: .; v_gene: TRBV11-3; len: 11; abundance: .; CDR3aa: CASSLYYEQYF; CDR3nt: TGTGCCAGCAGCTTATACTACGAGCAGTACTTC
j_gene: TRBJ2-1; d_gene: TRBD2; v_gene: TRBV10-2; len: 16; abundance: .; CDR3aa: CASSHPLAGAYNEQFF; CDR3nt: TGCGCCAGCAGCCATCCTCTAGCGGGGGCCTACAATGAGCAGTTCTTC
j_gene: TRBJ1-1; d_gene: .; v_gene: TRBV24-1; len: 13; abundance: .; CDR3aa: CATGGGSGTEAFF; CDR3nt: TGTGCCACCGGCGGCGGGAGCGGCACTGAAGCTTTCTTT
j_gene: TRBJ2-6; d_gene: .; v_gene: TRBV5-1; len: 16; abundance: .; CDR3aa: CASSLGSGSGANVLTF; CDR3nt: TGCGCCAGCAGCTTGGGGTCGGGGTCTGGGGCCAACGTCCTGACTTTC